This TCR beta chain was documented in a study of shared clonotypes between healthy human individuals. Study-level findings and limits: Rarefaction exposed incomplete sorted-subset sequencing despite large depth.

This CDR3 spans 15 amino acids. Trimming removed 2 bases from V and 5 bases from J; junction bases left unmatched: 9. Looked up from germline, CDR1 is SGHKS and CDR2 is YYEKEE (reference sequence). Cells designated naive CD8 were CD45RO-negative and were positively selected for CCR7, with terminally differentiated effector memory CD45RA+ cells excluded. Nashville, Tennessee was home to all donors, who were Caucasian adults. In the case of this clone: Its cognate antigen is unknown.

The table came from immunoSEQ multiplex PCR; TCRdb's copy has only in-frame clones and leaves some out. Of roughly 2 million clones listed, about 95% are singletons. The sample was naive CD8+ T cells sorted from blood. This TCR derives from a man aged 18 to 29 in good health. The genes are TRBV5-5 and TRBJ2-5; 7 bases align to TRBD2. The CDR3 DNA sequence: TGTGCCAGCAGCTTTCGAACGGGGGGTGAGGAGACCCAGTACTTC. This encodes CASSFRTGGEETQYF.